The source of this TCR beta chain is a study of technical replicates of blood from a handful of donors. The protocol was immunoSEQ multiplex PCR, while the TCRdb copy is restricted to in-frame clones and leaves out a portion. Altogether more than 70,000 clones are present, approximately 96% being singletons, with the ten largest covering 0.2%. The CDR3 has 16 amino acids. The ends were cut back, 6 bases at V and 0 bases at J, with 16 bases in the middle. Germline V CDR1 and CDR2: MDHEN, SYDVKM. This sequence joins TRBV28 and TRBJ2-3; D is unresolved. The material sequenced was T cells isolated from PBMCs. The receptor's source is a human donor in good health. The CDR3 DNA follows: TGTGCCAGCAGCCCGCCGACTCCTCCTAGCACAGATACGCAGTATTTT. It is translated as CASSPPTPPSTDTQYF.